Listed here are 23 T cell receptor beta chains from one sample, sequenced in a study of cytotoxic CD8 clonotypes in ibrutinib-treated CLL. The method was immunoSEQ multiplex PCR; TCRdb's version includes in-frame clones alone and lacks a portion of them. The repertoire holds 150,000 to 200,000 clones, with about 88% as singletons. Sequenced material: PBMCs, taken at disease progression, from a patient treated with ibrutinib. The source is a human donor with chronic lymphocytic leukemia.

This chain uses TRBV27 with TRBJ1-1; D possibly corresponds to TRBD1 (6 bases). CDR3 length equals 15 residues. V was pared by 0 bases and J by 1 base, with 9 bases between. Per germline, CDR1 MNHEY and CDR2 SMNVEV (reference sequence). CDR3: CASSLSGAGNTEAFF. The CDR3, as DNA: TGTGCCAGCAGTTTATCGGGGGCAGGGAACACTGAAGCTTTCTTT.

The chain carries TRBV11-3 and TRBJ1-3, with TRBD1 matching over 10 bases. The V segment lost 5 bases and the J segment 0 bases; nucleotides outside the gene matches: 7. Germline loops: CDR1 SGHNT, CDR2 YENEEA. CDR3 length equals 17 residues. The CDR3 DNA reads as TGTGCCAGCAGCAACCGGGACAGGGGTAACTCTGGAAACACCATATATTTT. This encodes CASSNRDRGNSGNTIYF.

This sequence joins TRBV10-3 and TRBJ2-3; weak D call: TRBD2 (6 bases). Germline-derived CDR1 and CDR2 are ENHRY and SYGVKD. This CDR3 is built from 15 residues. The V end was cut by 2 bases, the J end by 3 bases, with 12 bases between. CDR3 coding DNA: TGTGCCATCAGTGAGGGAGGGCTAGGAACAGATACGCAGTATTTT. This codes for CAISEGGLGTDTQYF.

The chain has TRBV10-3 and TRBJ2-7; 16 positions match TRBD2. Germline CDR1 is ENHRY and CDR2 is SYGVKD. The CDR3 extends over 14 amino acids. With 7 bases clipped from V and 7 bases from J, the junction kept 4 bases outside the gene matches. The CDR3 loop is CAITGTSGRGEQYF. The CDR3 DNA reads as TGTGCCATCACCGGGACTAGCGGGAGGGGTGAGCAGTACTTC.

This rearrangement joins TRBV11-3 to TRBJ1-5; D is possibly TRBD1 (5 bases). There are 19 residues in the CDR3. Germline CDR1 and CDR2: SGHNT and YENEEA. Trimming took 5 bases from V and 5 from J, leaving 28 bases between them. The CDR3 loop reads CASSTRPPGLEYGYQPQHF. CDR3 in DNA: TGTGCCAGCAGCACACGCCCCCCGGGGCTGGAGTATGGGTATCAGCCCCAGCATTTT.

The V and J genes are TRBV6-5 and TRBJ1-2; 8 bases map to TRBD1. Germline assignment: CDR1 MNHEY and CDR2 SVGAGI. With V trimmed by 6 bases and J by 1 base, 7 bases remained unmatched. The CDR3 is 15 residues long. The CDR3 loop reads CASRTGGWINYGYTF. CDR3 bases: TGTGCCAGCAGAACAGGGGGATGGATTAACTATGGCTACACCTTC.

V usage is TRBV27 and J usage is TRBJ2-1; 12 bases align to TRBD2. V trimming: 6 bases; J trimming: 3 bases; junction bases outside the gene matches: 9. Germline assignment: CDR1 MNHEY and CDR2 SMNVEV (reference sequence). This CDR3 is 17 amino acids long. The CDR3 loop is CASRRLTSGSYYNEQFF. CDR3 DNA sequence: TGTGCCAGCAGAAGACTGACTAGCGGGAGCTACTACAATGAGCAGTTCTTC.

The rearrangement joins TRBV28 to TRBJ2-3, with 8 nucleotides matching TRBD2. The ends lost 5 bases at V and 3 bases at J; junction bases unmatched: 7. CDR1 MDHEN and CDR2 SYDVKM come from the germline V gene. This CDR3 has 15 residues. The CDR3 protein is CASSERTGGTDTQYF. CDR3 nucleotides: TGTGCCAGCAGTGAACGAACGGGGGGGACAGATACGCAGTATTTT.

This chain uses TRBV4-3 with TRBJ2-1; TRBD2 might be the D (6 bases). Trimming stripped 4 bases from V and 10 bases from J, with 20 bases between. Germline V gene data show CDR1 as LGHNA and CDR2 as YSLEER. This CDR3 comprises 15 residues. CDR3 DNA sequence: TGCGCCAGCAGCCTACTTCTAGCGACTTATTCCGAGCAGTTCTTC. Encoded protein: CASSLLLATYSEQFF.

The chain carries TRBV7-3 and TRBJ2-1; D possibly corresponds to TRBD1 (5 bases). V was cut by 1 base and J by 4 bases, with 11 bases left in between. The CDR3 is 15 amino acids. The germline V gene has CDR1 SGHTA and CDR2 FQGTGA. In DNA, the CDR3 is TGTGCCAGCAGCTTAAGTGACAGATGGTACAATGAGCAGTTCTTC. It yields the protein CASSLSDRWYNEQFF.

V and J are TRBV18 and TRBJ2-1, with 7 bases lining up with TRBD2. V lost 1 base and J lost 14; bases outside the gene matches: 8. Germline assignment: CDR1 KGHSH and CDR2 LQKENI. The CDR3 sequence is 13 residues long. In DNA form, the CDR3 reads TGTGCCAGCTCACCACTGGAGCGGGGTGGGGAGTTCTTC. The encoded protein is CASSPLERGGEFF.

The chain has TRBV7-7 and TRBJ2-1; perhaps TRBD2 as D (6 bases). Per germline, CDR1 SSHAT and CDR2 FNYEAQ (reference sequence). Trimming removed 4 bases at V and 10 bases at J, with 14 bases between. This CDR3 is built from 13 residues. The CDR3 spells CASSSTLRGEQFF. The CDR3 DNA is TGTGCCAGCAGCTCTACCCTGCGGGGAGAGCAGTTCTTC.

This CDR3 reads CASSFVWTAYNEQFF. In nucleotides, the CDR3 is TGTGCCAGCAGCTTTGTCTGGACAGCCTACAATGAGCAGTTCTTC. The V gene is TRBV5-6, the J gene TRBJ2-1; a possible D gene is TRBD1 (6 bases). The CDR3 runs to 15 residues. Trimming took off 2 bases at V and 2 bases at J, with 11 bases between the two ends. Germline-derived CDR1 and CDR2 are SGHDT and YYEEEE.

In the case of this clone: An end of the junction differs from the germline gene, which may be a read error. The chain joins TRBV2 to TRBJ1-2; 8 positions agree with TRBD1. The CDR3 covers 15 residues. Germline assignment: CDR1 SNHLY and CDR2 FYNNEI. CDR3 region: CSRRGTGASNYGYTF. The CDR3 DNA is TGCTCTCGAAGGGGGACAGGTGCTTCTAACTATGGCTACACCTTC.

V and J are TRBV5-8 and TRBJ1-5; TRBD1 matches 8 bases. The V gene's germline CDR1 is SGHTS and CDR2 YDEGEE. The CDR3 runs 13 residues. V lost 1 base to trimming and J lost 11 bases; unmatched junction nucleotides: 5. Written as DNA, the CDR3 is TGTGCCAGCAGCTTGCAGGGGGCGAGGTCCCAGCATTTT. Its protein product is CASSLQGARSQHF. Filled out from reference TRBV5-8 and TRBJ1-5, the complete variable domain reads EAGVTQSPTHLIKTRGQQATLRCSPISGHTSVYWYQQALGLGLQFLLWYDEGEERNRGNFPPRFSGRQFPNYSSELNVNALELEDSALYLCASSLQGARSQHFGDGTRLSIL.

This chain uses TRBV14 with TRBJ2-3; 7 nucleotides agree with TRBD1. The CDR3 totals 15 residues. The V segment lost 4 bases and the J segment 0 bases; nucleotides outside the gene matches: 4. Germline CDR1 is SGHDN and CDR2 is FVKESK. As DNA, the CDR3 is TGTGCCAGCAGCCGGGGACAGACTAGCACAGATACGCAGTATTTT. This sequence encodes CASSRGQTSTDTQYF.

The rearrangement links TRBV11-2 to TRBJ2-7, with TRBD2 matching 12 bases. The CDR3 loop spans 16 amino acids. J was trimmed by 3 bases and V by 1 base; bases with no gene match: 4. CDR1 and CDR2 from the germline V gene are SGHAT and FQNNGV. The CDR3 DNA follows: TGTGCCAGCAGCTTAGGGGGACTAGCGGGTAGCTACGAGCAGTACTTC. As protein: CASSLGGLAGSYEQYF.

This chain joins TRBV28 and TRBJ1-2; TRBD1 agrees at 7 bases. The CDR3 loop spans 14 amino acids. The germline gives CDR1 MDHEN, CDR2 SYDVKM. The ends lost 6 bases at V and 4 bases at J; junction bases unmatched: 8. This CDR3 reads CASSRQGFSYGYTF. The CDR3 DNA is TGTGCCAGCAGCAGACAGGGTTTTAGCTATGGCTACACCTTC.

This clone was counted a single time. The chain uses TRBV7-2 and TRBJ2-6, with D unclear. Germline CDR1 SGHTA, CDR2 FQGNSA. Between the trimmed V and J ends, which lost 2 bases and 1 base, there was a span of 9 bases. This CDR3 is 16 amino acids long. CDR3 residues: CASSLSSVSGANVLTF. As DNA, the CDR3 is TGTGCCAGCAGCTTAAGTTCTGTATCTGGGGCCAACGTCCTGACTTTC.

The DNA for the CDR3 is TGTGCCACCAGCAGGGACTTCACCGGGGAGCTGTTTTTT. It translates to CATSRDFTGELFF. The chain joins TRBV15 to TRBJ2-2; D may be TRBD2 (5 bases). Germline V CDR1 and CDR2: LNHNV, YYDKDF (reference sequence). CDR3 length: 13 amino acids. V was trimmed by 3 bases and J by 4 bases, leaving 6 bases between them.

The chain couples TRBV11-2 to TRBJ2-7, with D unresolved. This CDR3 contains 14 residues. Trimming took 1 base from V and 2 from J, leaving 9 bases between them. Germline V lookup: CDR1 SGHAT, CDR2 FQNNGV. The CDR3 region is CASSLGLAAYEQYF. CDR3 coding DNA: TGTGCCAGCAGCTTAGGACTCGCCGCCTACGAGCAGTACTTC.

The chain is built from TRBV7-2 and TRBJ2-7; the match to TRBD2 covers 9 bases. The CDR3 has 17 residues. The germline V gene encodes CDR1 SGHTA and CDR2 FQGNSA. Trimming took 2 bases from V and 2 from J; bases not matched to a gene: 10. DNA of the CDR3: TGTGCCAGCAGCTTAATACTAGCGGGCGGTAGAACCTACGAGCAGTACTTC. Translated, it gives CASSLILAGGRTYEQYF.

This clone has just one count. V and J are TRBV7-3 and TRBJ1-1; D possibly corresponds to TRBD1 (6 bases). Germline V gene sequence: CDR1 SGHTA, CDR2 FQGTGA. The germline V and J ends were trimmed by 4 bases and 0 bases, with 18 bases remaining between them. This CDR3 spans 17 amino acids. The CDR3 here is CASSSSRGSLMNTEAFF. DNA for the CDR3: TGTGCCAGCAGCTCATCAAGGGGGAGTCTCATGAACACTGAAGCTTTCTTT.